This T cell receptor (beta chain) was captured in a study of breast tumors, draining lymph nodes, adjacent tissues. TCRdb used MiXCR to reprocess the multiplex PCR reads, holding one entry per CDR3 protein. There are 150,000 to 200,000 distinct CDR3 sequences in the sample; 30% to 35% occur only once, and approximately 3.9% lies in the top ten. CDR3 length: 14 amino acids. Germline CDR1 reads KGHSH; CDR2 reads LQKENI. V shed 3 bases, J shed 8 bases, and the junction held 2 bases outside the gene matches. Samples came from axillary lymph nodes draining the breast cancer. This sequence joins TRBV18 and TRBJ1-4, with 11 bases fitting TRBD1. Input material: axillary lymph node tissue. This receptor was taken from a female donor with breast cancer. Some clones in this sample may be carry-over from other donors' samples. The CDR3 DNA reads as TGTGCCAGCTCACCCGGGACAGGGGGGGAAAAACTGTTTTTT. Amino acids: CASSPGTGGEKLFF.